These T cell receptor beta chains were read from a single sample in a study of blood T cell repertoires in COVID-19. This table comes from immunoSEQ multiplex PCR, and its TCRdb copy is limited to in-frame clones, with some not included. The sample records hundreds of thousands of clones, 86% being singletons. The sequenced sample consisted of peripheral blood. These receptors were taken from a woman aged 25 to 39 with active or convalescent COVID-19. Both conserved end residues are part of each CDR3. Fields, in order: clone size, J gene, V gene, D gene, CDR3 DNA, CDR3 protein. The D gene is left open where the match is weak. Part of the rows lack a size; the others show once, few, many or a class for expanded clones.

>few|TRBJ2-7|TRBV19|TRBD2
TGTGCCAGTAGTGAGACTAGCGGGGGATCCTACGAGCAGTACTTC
CASSETSGGSYEQYF
>once|TRBJ2-7|TRBV27|TRBD1
TGTGCCAGCAGTAACGGACAGGGGGCGATGTACGAGCAGTACTTC
CASSNGQGAMYEQYF
>.|TRBJ2-1|TRBV5-4|TRBD2
TGTGCCAGCAGCTTTAGTAGCGGGGGGCGGAGTGAGCAGTTCTTC
CASSFSSGGRSEQFF
>.|TRBJ2-1|TRBV30|TRBD1
TGTGCCTGGAGTTTAGGGACAGGCACCTACAATGAGCAGTTCTTC
CAWSLGTGTYNEQFF
>.|TRBJ2-3|TRBV5-1|TRBD2
TGCGCCAGCAGCTTGGTGGCGGGGGTTGGAGATACGCAGTATTTT
CASSLVAGVGDTQYF
>.|TRBJ2-1|TRBV15|TRBD2
TGTGCCACCACTGGCGGGGGGGGTAACAATGAGCAGTTCTTC
CATTGGGGNNEQFF
>once|TRBJ1-3|TRBV4-1|.
TGCGCCAGCAGCCAAGATGGGACACGCTCTGGAAACACCATATATTTT
CASSQDGTRSGNTIYF
>.|TRBJ1-2|TRBV6-5|TRBD1
TGTGCCAGCAGTTACAGCCCCGGGACAGTAGGCTACACCTTC
CASSYSPGTVGYTF
>once|TRBJ2-5|TRBV2|.
TGTGCCAGCAGTGCTAGGGGATTTCAAGAGACCCAGTACTTC
CASSARGFQETQYF
>.|TRBJ1-2|TRBV4-1|.
TGCGCCAGCAGCCAAGATTGGCAGGGGAATTATGGCTACACCTTC
CASSQDWQGNYGYTF
>once|TRBJ2-1|TRBV19|TRBD2
TGTGCCAGTAGTCTCCGTGGGACTAGCGGGGGGGCCGCCTACAATGAGCAGTTCTTC
CASSLRGTSGGAAYNEQFF
>.|TRBJ1-5|TRBV19|TRBD1
TGTGCCAGTAGTCAAAGACAGGGGGCTATGGGTCAGCCCCAGCATTTT
CASSQRQGAMGQPQHF
>.|TRBJ1-2|TRBV5-4|TRBD1
TGTGCCAGCAGCCTGACGCGGACAGGAGTAGACGGCTACACCTTC
CASSLTRTGVDGYTF
>.|TRBJ1-1|TRBV5-6|TRBD1
TGTGCCAGCAGTCCGACAGGGTGGAACACTGAAGCTTTCTTT
CASSPTGWNTEAFF
>.|TRBJ1-4|TRBV11-2|TRBD1
TGTGCCAGCAGCTTAGGCGAGGCAGGGGGCCGTGCAACTAATGAAAAACTGTTTTTT
CASSLGEAGGRATNEKLFF
>once|TRBJ1-2|TRBV4-1|.
TGCGCCAGCAGCCAAGGGAGGTCTAGTGGCTACACCTTC
CASSQGRSSGYTF
>.|TRBJ2-1|TRBV6-6|TRBD2
TGTGCCAGCAGTCAGGGGACTAGCGGGACCACCTACAATGAGCAGTTCTTC
CASSQGTSGTTYNEQFF
>.|TRBJ2-7|TRBV10-3|TRBD1
TGTGCCATCAGTGAGTCATTGGGACAGGACTACGAGCAGTACTTC
CAISESLGQDYEQYF
>.|TRBJ1-6|TRBV4-1|TRBD1
TGCGCCAGCAGCCCGGGACAGGTGGATAATTCACCCCTCCACTTT
CASSPGQVDNSPLHF
>.|TRBJ2-5|TRBV18|TRBD1
TGTGCCAGCTCACCGTACGAGAGACAGGGGATGGGGGAGACCCAGTACTTC
CASSPYERQGMGETQYF
>.|TRBJ1-6|TRBV5-1|TRBD1
TGCGCCAGCAGCACGGAAGGGACAGAATATTCACCCCTCCACTTT
CASSTEGTEYSPLHF
>.|TRBJ2-1|TRBV29-1|TRBD1
TGCAGCGTTGAAGATAGACAGGGGACAGATGAGCAGTTCTTC
CSVEDRQGTDEQFF
>.|TRBJ1-2|TRBV7-8|TRBD1
TGTGCCAGCAGCTTAAGTGAGGGGGCCAGCTACACCTTC
CASSLSEGASYTF
>.|TRBJ2-1|TRBV5-1|.
TGCGCCAGCAGCCTAAGGACCGCCCGGGGGAATGAGCAGTTCTTC
CASSLRTARGNEQFF
>.|TRBJ1-2|TRBV9|TRBD1
TGTGCCAGCAGCCCTAGCCCAGGACAGGTCTTTAACACCTTC
CASSPSPGQVFNTF
>.|TRBJ1-2|TRBV6-5|.
TGTGCCAGCAGGGCTGCCGGGGATTATGGCTACACCTTC
CASRAAGDYGYTF
>.|TRBJ2-7|TRBV12-3/TRBV12-4|.
TGTGCCAGCAGGGGGGACACATACTACGAGCAGTACTTC
CASRGDTYYEQYF
>.|TRBJ2-5|TRBV6-1|.
TGTGCCAGCAGTGAAGACAGGGGACTCCAAGAGACCCAGTACTTC
CASSEDRGLQETQYF
>.|TRBJ2-1|TRBV21-1|.
TGTGCCAGCAGCAAGACTGAGCGGGAGATACCTGGGAGTGATGAGCAGTTCTTC
CASSKTEREIPGSDEQFF
>.|TRBJ1-2|TRBV6-6|TRBD1
TGTGCCAGCAGTTCCAGACAGGGGGCCACGGGTGGCTACACCTTC
CASSSRQGATGGYTF
>.|TRBJ1-5|TRBV27|TRBD1
TGTGCCAGCAGTTCCTACTCCGGGACAGGGGGCCTTCAGCCCCAGCATTTT
CASSSYSGTGGLQPQHF
>few|TRBJ1-5|TRBV6-5|TRBD1
TGTGCCAGCAGAACAGGGGCCTTGGGGCCCCAGCATTTT
CASRTGALGPQHF
>.|TRBJ1-2|TRBV6-5|TRBD1
TGTGCCAGCAGCTCTGGACAGGTTATTCTTTATGGCTACACCTTC
CASSSGQVILYGYTF
>.|TRBJ2-3|TRBV7-9|.
TGTGCCAGCAGCTCCGAGCCAGATACGCAGTATTTT
CASSSEPDTQYF
>.|TRBJ2-7|TRBV5-6|TRBD2
TGTGCCAGCAGCTTACTTAGCGGGGCCCCCTACGAGCAGTACTTC
CASSLLSGAPYEQYF
>.|TRBJ1-2|TRBV4-1|.
TGCGCCAGCAGCCGAGAGACAGGTAATAGTGATGGCTACACCTTC
CASSRETGNSDGYTF
>few|TRBJ2-7|TRBV28|TRBD1
TGTGCCAGCACCCCCGGGACAGGGACCTACGAGCAGTACTTC
CASTPGTGTYEQYF
>.|TRBJ1-2|TRBV2|TRBD1
TGTGCCAGCAGTGAAGCTCCAGGGGGCGGATATGGCTACACCTTC
CASSEAPGGGYGYTF
>once|TRBJ1-1|TRBV2|TRBD1
TGTGCCAGCAGGAGGGGACAGGGTACGGGGAACACTGAAGCTTTCTTT
CASRRGQGTGNTEAFF
>.|TRBJ1-6|TRBV6-4|TRBD1
TGTGCCAGCAGTGACGGGACAGGGGTATATTCACCCCTCCACTTT
CASSDGTGVYSPLHF
>.|TRBJ1-1|TRBV19|TRBD1
TGTGCCAGTAGGGTAGGACAGGGTGTTGGAGCTTTCTTT
CASRVGQGVGAFF
>.|TRBJ1-2|TRBV5-1|TRBD1
TGCGCCAGCAGTTCTATCCTGACAGGGCCCAGTGGCTACACCTTC
CASSSILTGPSGYTF
>.|TRBJ1-4|TRBV7-8|TRBD1
TGTGCCAGCCGCGGGACAGGGGGCGTACGGGAAAAACTGTTTTTT
CASRGTGGVREKLFF
>.|TRBJ2-1|TRBV25-1|TRBD1
TGTGCCAGCAGTCCCTGGGACAGTCCTAATGAGCAGTTCTTC
CASSPWDSPNEQFF
>.|TRBJ1-5|TRBV2|.
TGTGCCAGCACCGAGGGCGGCAGCAATCAGCCCCAGCATTTT
CASTEGGSNQPQHF
>once|TRBJ1-2|TRBV9|TRBD1
TGTGCCAGCAGCGTAGTTCAGGGGGCGAACTATGGCTACACCTTC
CASSVVQGANYGYTF
>.|TRBJ2-7|TRBV10-3|TRBD1
TGTGCCATCAGTGAATCGGGGGGACAGGGGCCTCGGGAGCAGTACTTC
CAISESGGQGPREQYF
>.|TRBJ2-6|TRBV19|TRBD2
TGTGCCAGTAGTATATATACTAGCGGGGGCCAAACTGGGTTAGCCAACGTCCTGACTTTC
CASSIYTSGGQTGLANVLTF
>.|TRBJ1-1|TRBV10-3|.
TGTGCCATCAGTGAGTCGCCCCCAGGGGCGAACACTGAAGCTTTCTTT
CAISESPPGANTEAFF
>.|TRBJ1-2|TRBV4-1|TRBD1
TGCGCCAGCAGCCAGGTCCGGGACAGAGGTATTTATGGCTACACCTTC
CASSQVRDRGIYGYTF
>once|TRBJ2-2|TRBV5-5|TRBD2
TGTGCCAGCAGCTCGACTAGCAACACCGGGGAGCTGTTTTTT
CASSSTSNTGELFF
>.|TRBJ1-1|TRBV4-1|TRBD1
TGCGCCAGCAGCCAAGAGTGGACAGGGGGCCAGAACACTGAAGCTTTCTTT
CASSQEWTGGQNTEAFF
>.|TRBJ2-5|TRBV5-1|.
TGCGCCAGCAGCCGGACTCAAGAGACCCAGTACTTC
CASSRTQETQYF
>.|TRBJ1-5|TRBV28|TRBD1
TGTGCCAGCAGTACAATCAGGACAGGGGGGTTCGTGAATCAGCCCCAGCATTTT
CASSTIRTGGFVNQPQHF
>.|TRBJ2-1|TRBV19|TRBD2
TGTGCCAGTGGACCGACTAGCGGGTTTTACAATGAGCAGTTCTTC
CASGPTSGFYNEQFF